This TCR beta chain derives from a study of CD8 T cells in ankylosing spondylitis. Whole-study findings and limits: Earlier reports found some motif variants in synovial fluid and blood in reactive arthritis. Researchers report that disease-linked clones proved CD8+ and relatively rare in peripheral blood. A motif in TCR beta, a set of about 8 highly homologous variants, appeared characteristic of ankylosing spondylitis blood.

This clonotype was found many times. What it binds is not known. Scientists made TCR beta libraries using quantitative 5'-RACE with molecular barcodes. TCRdb redid the calling of the 5' RACE reads with MiXCR, one entry per CDR3 protein. The repertoire holds about 500,000 distinct CDR3 sequences, with less than 6% as singletons. V dropped 1 base and J dropped 6 bases, with 10 bases sitting between them. Germline values: CDR1 SGHTA, CDR2 FQGNSA. This CDR3 comprises 14 residues. The chain recombines TRBV7-2 with TRBJ2-1; D is ambiguous. What was sequenced was blood, either unsorted or a sorted T cell fraction (not recorded which). This receptor was identified in a male donor with ankylosing spondylitis. The CDR3 sequence: CASSLGWGSNEQFF. CDR3 DNA: TGTGCCAGCAGCTTAGGATGGGGATCCAATGAGCAGTTCTTC.